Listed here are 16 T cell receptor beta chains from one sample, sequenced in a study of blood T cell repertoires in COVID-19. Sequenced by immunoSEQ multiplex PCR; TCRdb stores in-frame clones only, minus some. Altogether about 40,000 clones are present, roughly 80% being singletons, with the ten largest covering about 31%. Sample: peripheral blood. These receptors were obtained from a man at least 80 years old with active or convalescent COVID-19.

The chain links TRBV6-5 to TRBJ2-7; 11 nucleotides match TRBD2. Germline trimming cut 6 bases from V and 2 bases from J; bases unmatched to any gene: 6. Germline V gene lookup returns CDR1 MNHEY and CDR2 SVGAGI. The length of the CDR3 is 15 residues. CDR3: CASSQRLAGPYEQYF. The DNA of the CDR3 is TGTGCCAGCAGCCAAAGACTAGCGGGACCCTACGAGCAGTACTTC.

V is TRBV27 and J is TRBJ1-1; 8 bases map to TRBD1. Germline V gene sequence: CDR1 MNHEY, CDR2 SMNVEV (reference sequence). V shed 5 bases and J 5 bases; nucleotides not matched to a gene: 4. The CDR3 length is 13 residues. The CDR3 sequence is CASSADRVTEAFF. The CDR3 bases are TGTGCCAGCAGTGCGGACAGGGTTACTGAAGCTTTCTTT.

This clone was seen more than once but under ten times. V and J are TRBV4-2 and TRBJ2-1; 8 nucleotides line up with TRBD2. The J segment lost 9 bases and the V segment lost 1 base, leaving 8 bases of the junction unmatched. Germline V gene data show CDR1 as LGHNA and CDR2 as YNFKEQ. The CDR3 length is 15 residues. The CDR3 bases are TGTGCCAGCAGCCAAGGCGCCAGCGGGGGTAGTGAGCAGTTCTTC. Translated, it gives CASSQGASGGSEQFF.

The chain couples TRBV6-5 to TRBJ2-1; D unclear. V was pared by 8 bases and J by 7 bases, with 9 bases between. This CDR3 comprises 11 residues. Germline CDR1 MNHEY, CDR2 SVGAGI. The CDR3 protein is CASLNGNEQFF. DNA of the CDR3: TGTGCCAGCTTAAACGGGAATGAGCAGTTCTTC.

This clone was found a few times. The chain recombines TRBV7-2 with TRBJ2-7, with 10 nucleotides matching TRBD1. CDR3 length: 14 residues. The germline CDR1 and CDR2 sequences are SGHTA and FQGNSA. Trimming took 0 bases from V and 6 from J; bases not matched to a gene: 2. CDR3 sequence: CASSLAGTGAEQYF. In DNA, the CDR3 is TGTGCCAGCAGCTTAGCGGGGACAGGGGCCGAGCAGTACTTC. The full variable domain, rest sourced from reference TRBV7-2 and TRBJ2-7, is GAGVSQSPSNKVTEKGKDVELRCDPISGHTALYWYRQSLGQGLEFLIYFQGNSAPDKSGLPSDRFSAERTGGSVSTLTIQRTQQEDSAVYLCASSLAGTGAEQYFGPGTRLTVT.

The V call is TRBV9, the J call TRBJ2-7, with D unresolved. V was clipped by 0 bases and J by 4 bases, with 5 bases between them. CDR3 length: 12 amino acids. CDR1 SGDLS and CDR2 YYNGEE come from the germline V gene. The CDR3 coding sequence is TGTGCCAGCAGCGTAGTCCTTTACGAGCAGTACTTC. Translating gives CASSVVLYEQYF.

CDR3 DNA sequence: TGTGCCATCAGTGAATCCGGAGCGCCCCGCTACAATGAGCAGTTCTTC. It is translated as CAISESGAPRYNEQFF. This chain links TRBV10-3 with TRBJ2-1; D call uncertain. Trimming removed 3 bases from V and 3 bases from J, with 15 bases in between. This CDR3 has 16 amino acids. Germline CDR1 reads ENHRY; CDR2 reads SYGVKD.

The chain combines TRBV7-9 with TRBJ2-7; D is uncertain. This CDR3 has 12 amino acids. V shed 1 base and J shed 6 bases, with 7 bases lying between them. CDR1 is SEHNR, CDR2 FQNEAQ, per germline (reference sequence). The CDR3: CASSLVHTEQYF. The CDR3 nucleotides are TGTGCCAGCAGCTTAGTCCACACCGAGCAGTACTTC.

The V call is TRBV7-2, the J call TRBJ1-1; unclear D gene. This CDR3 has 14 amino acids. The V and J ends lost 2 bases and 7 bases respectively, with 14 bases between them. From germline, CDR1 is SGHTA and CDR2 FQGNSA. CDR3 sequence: CASSLNPAGIEAFF. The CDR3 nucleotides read TGTGCCAGCAGCTTAAACCCGGCAGGCATTGAAGCTTTCTTT.

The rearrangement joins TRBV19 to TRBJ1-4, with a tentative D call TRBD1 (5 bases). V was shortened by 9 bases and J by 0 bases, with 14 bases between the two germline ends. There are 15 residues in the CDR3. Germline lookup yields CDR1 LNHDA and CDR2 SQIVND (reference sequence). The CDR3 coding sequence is TGTGCCAGCGGAGAACAGGCATCAACTAATGAAAAACTGTTTTTT. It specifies CASGEQASTNEKLFF.

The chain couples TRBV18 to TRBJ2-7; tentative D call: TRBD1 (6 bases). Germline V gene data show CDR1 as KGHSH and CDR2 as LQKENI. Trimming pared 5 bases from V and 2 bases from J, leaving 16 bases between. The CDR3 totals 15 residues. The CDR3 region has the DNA TGTGCCAGCTCAACCGACAGGTCGGATCCCTACGAGCAGTACTTC. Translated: CASSTDRSDPYEQYF.

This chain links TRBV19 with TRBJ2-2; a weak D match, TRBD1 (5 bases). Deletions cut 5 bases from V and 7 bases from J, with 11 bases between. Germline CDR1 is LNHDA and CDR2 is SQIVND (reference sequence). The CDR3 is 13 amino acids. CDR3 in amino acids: CASSQTVGGELFF. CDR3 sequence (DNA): TGTGCCAGTAGTCAGACAGTGGGCGGGGAGCTGTTTTTT. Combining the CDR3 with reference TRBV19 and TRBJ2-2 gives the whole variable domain DGGITQSPKYLFRKEGQNVTLSCEQNLNHDAMYWYRQDPGQGLRLIYYSQIVNDFQKGDIAEGYSVSREKKESFPLTVTSAQKNPTAFYLCASSQTVGGELFFGEGSRLTVL.

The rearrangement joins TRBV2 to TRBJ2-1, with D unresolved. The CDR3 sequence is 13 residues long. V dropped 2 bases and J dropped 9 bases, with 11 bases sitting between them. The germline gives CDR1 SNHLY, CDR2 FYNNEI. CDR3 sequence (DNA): TGTGCCAGCAGTGAACGAAGTTTCGGTGAGCAGTTCTTC. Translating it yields CASSERSFGEQFF.

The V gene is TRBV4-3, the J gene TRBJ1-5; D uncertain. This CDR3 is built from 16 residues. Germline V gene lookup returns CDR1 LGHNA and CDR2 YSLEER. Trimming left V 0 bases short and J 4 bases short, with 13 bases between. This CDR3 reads CASSQDLWQENQPQHF. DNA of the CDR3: TGCGCCAGCAGCCAAGATCTCTGGCAGGAAAATCAGCCCCAGCATTTT.

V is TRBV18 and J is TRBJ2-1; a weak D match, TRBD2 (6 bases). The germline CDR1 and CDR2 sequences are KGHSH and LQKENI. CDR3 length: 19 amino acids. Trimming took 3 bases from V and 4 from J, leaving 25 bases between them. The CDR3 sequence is CASSPFIRGAASRYNEQFF. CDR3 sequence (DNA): TGTGCCAGCTCACCTTTCATCCGCGGGGCGGCTAGCCGGTACAATGAGCAGTTCTTC.

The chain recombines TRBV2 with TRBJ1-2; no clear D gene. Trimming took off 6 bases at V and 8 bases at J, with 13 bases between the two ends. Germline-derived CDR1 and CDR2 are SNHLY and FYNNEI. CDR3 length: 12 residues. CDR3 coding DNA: TGTGCCAGCAGGGGAGAACTAGGGGGCTACACCTTC. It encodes CASRGELGGYTF.